The present T cell receptor beta chain was sequenced within a study of response to subunit inactivated influenza vaccine. Study-level findings and limits: Every seasonal influenza vaccination brings in few new T cells, the authors suggested.

TCRdb used MiXCR to reprocess the RT-PCR reads, holding one entry per CDR3 protein. The sample shows about 800,000 distinct CDR3 sequences, about 20% of them seen only once. This clonotype came up once. Its antigen is not known. V shed 2 bases and J shed 6 bases, with 16 bases lying between them. This CDR3 has 15 residues. Source: PBMCs from blood, taken about 5 days after vaccination. The chain links TRBV12-3 or TRBV12-4 to TRBJ1-1; TRBD1 is a possible D gene (6 bases). This receptor was identified in a man aged 45 to 65 who received an inactivated influenza vaccine. CDR3 coding DNA: TGTGCCAGCAGTTTAACAGGCAGGGGATCTGCTGAAGCTTTCTTT. Translated, it gives CASSLTGRGSAEAFF.